The 11 T cell receptor beta chains below all came from one sample that was sequenced in a study of T cells in Graves' hyperthyroidism and ophthalmopathy. Researchers amplified the TCR beta CDR3 regions from RNA transcripts. Primed by the HTBI set, a first-round RT-PCR was run on the TCR CDR3. Using its own MiXCR run on the multiplex PCR reads, TCRdb lists one record per CDR3 protein. This sample yields 660,000 or so distinct CDR3 sequences, of which 20% are seen a single time; around a third belongs to the top ten. The sequencing sample was made of blood. The receptors come from a man aged 25 to 45 with Graves' ophthalmopathy.

This clonotype was seen many times. V is TRBV7-2 and J is TRBJ2-1; 8 bases are a match to TRBD2. This CDR3 contains 18 residues. V was pared by 6 bases and J by 0 bases, with 13 bases of the junction left unmatched. Germline V lookup: CDR1 SGHTA, CDR2 FQGNSA. The chain's CDR3 is CASRPRGGLGSSYNEQFF. In nucleotides, the CDR3 is TGTGCCAGCAGGCCCCGGGGGGGCCTAGGGAGCTCCTACAATGAGCAGTTCTTC. Based on the CDR3 plus reference TRBV7-2 and TRBJ2-1, the full variable domain is GAGVSQSPSNKVTEKGKDVELRCDPISGHTALYWYRQSLGQGLEFLIYFQGNSAPDKSGLPSDRFSAERTGGSVSTLTIQRTQQEDSAVYLCASRPRGGLGSSYNEQFFGPGTRLTVL.

This clonotype was counted between two and nine times. The chain uses TRBV30 and TRBJ1-6, with TRBD1 matching 7 bases. The CDR3 consists of 15 residues. In germline, CDR1 is GTSNPN, CDR2 SVGIG (reference sequence). Losses at the gene ends were 6 bases for V and 5 bases for J; bases not matched to a gene: 10. The CDR3 DNA sequence: TGTGCCTGCCCGTTCGACAGGGTGAATAATTCACCCCTCCACTTT. It codes for CACPFDRVNNSPLHF.

In its sample, this clonotype was seen many times. The chain recombines TRBV6-5 with TRBJ2-2, with 11 bases identical to TRBD2. With V trimmed by 0 bases and J by 4 bases, 10 bases remained unmatched. CDR1 is MNHEY, CDR2 SVGAGI, per germline. The CDR3 totals 19 residues. CDR3 protein: CASSYSMTGTSGSTGELFF. The CDR3, as DNA: TGTGCCAGCAGTTACTCGATGACAGGAACTAGCGGGAGCACCGGGGAGCTGTTTTTT.

At least ten counts were recorded for this clonotype. The genes are TRBV12-3 or TRBV12-4 and TRBJ2-3; possible D gene TRBD1, 6 bases. The CDR3 runs to 16 residues. V gave up 5 bases and J gave up 2 bases, with 17 bases separating them. The CDR3 nucleotides are TGTGCCAGCAGTGCGGACAGCTACGCCTCCACAGATACGCAGTATTTT. Encoded protein: CASSADSYASTDTQYF.

With respect to this clonotype: Its ends do not fully match the called genes, so a read error is possible. This chain joins TRBV20-1 and TRBJ1-6, with 7 bases that match TRBD1. The CDR3 contains 16 residues. The germline V gene has CDR1 DFQATT and CDR2 SNEGSKA (reference sequence). The CDR3 sequence: CSATPTGSSYDSPLHF. The CDR3 region has the DNA TGCAGTGCTACCCCGACAGGGAGCTCCTATGATTCACCCCTCCACTTT.

There are many counts of this clonotype. V usage is TRBV5-1 and J usage is TRBJ2-7; 8 bases fit TRBD1. With 3 bases clipped from V and 6 bases from J, the junction kept 2 bases outside the gene matches. From germline, CDR1 is SGHRS and CDR2 YFSETQ. The CDR3 covers 12 residues. This CDR3 reads CASSYGQGEQYF. In nucleotides, the CDR3 is TGCGCCAGCAGCTACGGACAGGGCGAGCAGTACTTC.

Note on this clonotype: A much larger clone lies a single base off, so this may be a read error. The J gene is TRBJ1-2, the V gene TRBV11-2, with a possible D match to TRBD1 (6 bases). Germline V gives CDR1 SGHAT, CDR2 FQNNGV. The CDR3 spans 16 residues. V lost 1 base and J 6 bases, leaving 18 bases between the germline ends. CDR3 DNA: TGTGCCAGCAGCTTAGGAATCGACAGGCCATATCATGGCTACACCTTC. This codes for CASSLGIDRPYHGYTF.

This clonotype was observed a handful of times. V gene TRBV7-9 combines with J gene TRBJ2-1; D gene unclear. CDR3 length: 13 amino acids. Trimming took 4 bases from V and 10 from J, leaving 14 bases between them. Germline lookup yields CDR1 SEHNR and CDR2 FQNEAQ (reference sequence). As DNA, the CDR3 is TGTGCCAGCAGCTCCGACTGGAGCCAGGAGCAGTTCTTC. It specifies CASSSDWSQEQFF.

V is TRBV20-1 and J is TRBJ1-2; 10 positions agree with TRBD1. Germline V gives CDR1 DFQATT, CDR2 SNEGSKA (reference sequence). This CDR3 spans 15 amino acids. CDR3 residues: CEPLDRGGVNYGYTF. The CDR3 nucleotides read TGCGAGCCATTGGACAGGGGGGGAGTTAACTATGGCTACACCTTC.

The sample holds a few counts of this clonotype. The chain links TRBV4-1 to TRBJ2-7; TRBD1 matches 7 bases. The CDR3 loop spans 15 amino acids. Germline lookup yields CDR1 MGHRA and CDR2 YSYEKL. The trim removed 1 base at V and 6 bases at J, leaving 9 bases unmatched. In nucleotides, the CDR3 is TGCGCCAGCAGCCAAGTGGGACAGAGAGCCGCCGAGCAGTACTTC. It is translated as CASSQVGQRAAEQYF.

The chain recombines TRBV6-6 with TRBJ1-1; D perhaps matches TRBD1 (6 bases). The CDR3 sequence is 12 residues long. Trimming pared 2 bases from V and 7 bases from J, leaving 8 bases between. Per the germline V gene, CDR1 is MNHNY and CDR2 is SVGAGI (reference sequence). The CDR3 sequence is CASSYGGGEAFF. The CDR3 DNA is TGTGCCAGCAGTTACGGGGGCGGTGAAGCTTTCTTT.